This T cell receptor (beta chain) is drawn from a study of shared clonotypes between healthy human individuals. Across the whole study: A donor's plate count was three for CD4 naive and three for CD4 memory; CD8 naive had two and CD8 memory one.

Notes on the study in general: The study found about 5.1% of naive CD4 clonotypes shared across a few donors.

For this clone: The antigen is not known.

Terminally differentiated effector memory CD45RA+ cells were excluded by CCR7 positive selection of CD45RO-negative cells. Germline CDR1 reads LNHDA; CDR2 reads SQIVND (reference sequence). CDR3 length: 15 residues. The V gene end was trimmed by 7 bases and the J gene end by 0 bases; junction bases not matched to a gene: 5. It was across several immunoSEQ plates that each subset's genomic DNA was evenly split. Repertoires were generated with immunoSEQ multiplex PCR, while TCRdb's copy carries only in-frame clones and drops some. The sample consists of around 600,000 clones, around 95% of them appearing once.

The TCR was taken from a woman in her 30s in good health. The chain joins TRBV19 to TRBJ2-2, with 7 bases fitting TRBD1. The sequenced material came from naive CD8+ T cells sorted from blood. CDR3 bases: TGTGCCAGTAAAGGGGGCGGCGCGAACACCGGGGAGCTGTTTTTT. Protein: CASKGGGANTGELFF.